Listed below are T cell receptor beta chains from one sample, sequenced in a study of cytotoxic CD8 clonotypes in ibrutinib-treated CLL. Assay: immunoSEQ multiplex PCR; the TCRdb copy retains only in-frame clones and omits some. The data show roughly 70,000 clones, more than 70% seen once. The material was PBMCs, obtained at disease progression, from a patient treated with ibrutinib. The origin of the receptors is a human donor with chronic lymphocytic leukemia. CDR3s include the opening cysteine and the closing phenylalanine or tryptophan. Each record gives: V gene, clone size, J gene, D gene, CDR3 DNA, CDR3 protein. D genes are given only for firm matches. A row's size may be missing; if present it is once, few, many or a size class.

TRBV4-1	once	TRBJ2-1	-	TGCGCCAGCAGCCTCGTCCTAGGGAATGAGCAGTTCTTC	CASSLVLGNEQFF
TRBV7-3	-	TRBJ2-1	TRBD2	TGTGCCAGCAGCTTAGCGCAGCGGGGGGTCGGCAATGAGCAGTTCTTC	CASSLAQRGVGNEQFF
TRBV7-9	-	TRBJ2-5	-	TGTGCCAGCAGCAGGTTGGGGGGCCGGGGAGAGACCCAGTACTTC	CASSRLGGRGETQYF
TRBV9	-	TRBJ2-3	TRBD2	TGTGCCAGCAGCGAAACTAGCGGGAGAGATACGCAGTATTTT	CASSETSGRDTQYF
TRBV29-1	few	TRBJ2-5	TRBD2	TGCAGCGTTGATAGCGGGAGGGCCGTGGAGACCCAGTACTTC	CSVDSGRAVETQYF
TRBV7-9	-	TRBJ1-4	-	TGTGCCAGCAGCCGGCCAGGGTTTAATGAAAAACTGTTTTTT	CASSRPGFNEKLFF
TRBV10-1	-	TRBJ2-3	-	TGCGCCAGCAGTGAGGGCCCTTTCTTGGGTGCAGATACGCAGTATTTT	CASSEGPFLGADTQYF
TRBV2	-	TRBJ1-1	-	TGTGCCAGCAGTGGGACTCCCGGGCTGTTAATGAACACTGAAGCTTTCTTT	CASSGTPGLLMNTEAFF
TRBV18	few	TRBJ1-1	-	TGTGCCAGCTCACCACAGGCCAGACCCCGAGGTACTGAAGCTTTCTTT	CASSPQARPRGTEAFF
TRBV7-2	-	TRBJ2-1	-	TGTGCCAGCAGCATTAGCGAGACGTCCTACAATGAGCAGTTCTTC	CASSISETSYNEQFF
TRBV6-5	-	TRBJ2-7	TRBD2	TGTGCCAGCAGCGACGGGAGGCTCGCCTACGAGCAGTACTTC	CASSDGRLAYEQYF
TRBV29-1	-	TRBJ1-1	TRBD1	TGCAGCTACGGGGACAGTATGAACACTGAAGCTTTCTTT	CSYGDSMNTEAFF
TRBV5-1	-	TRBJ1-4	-	TGCGCCAGCAGCTTGGCCGCGGCAGCACTCAATGAAAAACTGTTTTTT	CASSLAAAALNEKLFF
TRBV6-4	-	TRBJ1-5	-	TGTGCCAGCAGTGGGGGGACTTATAGCAATCAGCCCCAGCATTTT	CASSGGTYSNQPQHF
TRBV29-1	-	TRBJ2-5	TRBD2	TGCAGCGTCGTTCCGGGACTAGCGGGAGGGGGAGAGACCCAGTACTTC	CSVVPGLAGGGETQYF
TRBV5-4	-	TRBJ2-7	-	TGTGCCAGCAGCCCCAGGGGCGGACCCTACGAGCAGTACTTC	CASSPRGGPYEQYF
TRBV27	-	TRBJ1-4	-	TGTGCCAGCAGGAAAACTGGCGGGACGAACGTGCTGGTAAATGAAAAACTGTTTTTT	CASRKTGGTNVLVNEKLFF
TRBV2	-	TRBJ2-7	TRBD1	TGTGCCAGAAAAGGGGGCTCCGCGAGCTCCTACGAGCAGTACTTC	CARKGGSASSYEQYF
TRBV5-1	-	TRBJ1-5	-	TGCGCCAGCAGCTTGGTTTCGAATCAGCCCCAGCATTTT	CASSLVSNQPQHF
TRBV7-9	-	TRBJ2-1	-	TGTGCCAGCAGCATAGATTGGGGTGAGCAGTTCTTC	CASSIDWGEQFF
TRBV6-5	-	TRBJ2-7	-	TGTGCCAGCGGACTACCGGGACATCGTGAGCAGTACTTC	CASGLPGHREQYF
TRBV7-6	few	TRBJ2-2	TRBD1	TGTGCCAGCAGCCTAGGGGGCTTGGGCGCCGGGGAGCTGTTTTTT	CASSLGGLGAGELFF
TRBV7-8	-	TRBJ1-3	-	TGTGCCAGCAGCGTAACCTCAACGTCCCACACCATATATTTT	CASSVTSTSHTIYF